Listed here is a single T cell receptor (beta chain). What it binds is unknown. Cyclophosphamide on days +3 and +4 followed busulfan-fludarabine conditioning and a marrow graft. This specimen comes from a study of T cells after posttransplantation cyclophosphamide. Study observations and caveats: Later blood repertoires were often dominated by clones from the donor CD8+ memory compartment.

The protocol was immunoSEQ multiplex PCR, while the TCRdb copy is restricted to in-frame clones and leaves out a portion. The sample carries about 810 clones, about 64% recorded once. The germline gives CDR1 MNHEY, CDR2 SVGAGI. Trimming removed 2 bases at V and 5 bases at J, with 6 bases between. The CDR3 is 13 amino acids. The TCR originated in a male patient between 25 and 39 years old who received an allogeneic stem cell transplant from a related donor, was CMV-positive, and had no GVHD. Some of the T cells might come from the graft donor. The sample here was CD8+ T cells sorted from PBMCs, taken 84 days after allogeneic stem cell transplant with posttransplant cyclophosphamide. The chain carries TRBV6-5 and TRBJ2-2; TRBD1 might be the D (5 bases). In nucleotides, the CDR3 is TGTGCCAGCAGTTACGGGGCGACCGGGGAGCTGTTTTTT. Translation: CASSYGATGELFF.